The 19 T cell receptor beta chains given below trace back to one sample, sequenced in a study of T cell responses to AZD1222 COVID-19 vaccine. Sequenced by immunoSEQ multiplex PCR; TCRdb stores in-frame clones only, minus some. Among approximately 150,000 clones listed, more than 85% were seen once. Sequencing was performed on peripheral blood, taken 28 days after the second AZD1222 dose. Every receptor here comes from an adult who received the AZD1222 COVID-19 vaccine.

The chain employs TRBV6-6 and TRBJ1-5, with D unresolved. CDR1 and CDR2 (germline): MNHNY, SVGAGI (reference sequence). The CDR3 is made up of 14 amino acids. Trimming took off 2 bases at V and 1 base at J, with 6 bases between the two ends. This CDR3 reads CASSYDLSNQPQHF. As DNA, the CDR3 is TGTGCCAGCAGTTACGACCTCAGCAATCAGCCCCAGCATTTT.

This chain joins TRBV29-1 and TRBJ2-3; no firm D call. Trimming took 4 bases from V and 4 from J, leaving 9 bases between them. The germline gives CDR1 SQVTM, CDR2 ANQGSEA. The CDR3 is 12 amino acids. CDR3 sequence reads: CSVGMGADTQYF. DNA for the CDR3: TGCAGCGTTGGGATGGGCGCAGATACGCAGTATTTT.

The chain links TRBV24-1 to TRBJ2-5; D is possibly TRBD1 or TRBD2 (6 bases each). This CDR3 spans 14 amino acids. The germline CDR1 and CDR2 sequences are KGHDR and SFDVKD. Trimming stripped 4 bases from V and 3 bases from J, with 11 bases between. CDR3 residues: CATSDGGREETQYF. In nucleotides, the CDR3 is TGTGCCACCAGTGACGGGGGCAGAGAAGAGACCCAGTACTTC.

A word on this clone: The identical CDR3 is also encoded by other nucleotide sequences in the sample. J is TRBJ1-2 and V is TRBV6-5; no clear D. Trimming left V 3 bases short and J 1 base short, with 6 bases between. CDR1 and CDR2 (germline): MNHEY, SVGAGI. This CDR3 region has 13 residues. The CDR3 DNA sequence: TGTGCCAGCAGTTATGACCGTAACTATGGCTACACCTTC. It encodes CASSYDRNYGYTF.

The chain links TRBV6-2 or TRBV6-3 to TRBJ2-3; TRBD2 matches 7 bases. The J segment lost 1 base and the V segment lost 2 bases, leaving 12 bases of the junction unmatched. The CDR3 runs to 18 residues. The V gene's germline CDR1 is MNHEY and CDR2 SVGEGT. The CDR3 nucleotides are TGTGCCAGCAGTTACGCTCCCTGGGGACGGGAGGGCACAGATACGCAGTATTTT. Protein: CASSYAPWGREGTDTQYF.

The chain carries TRBV18 and TRBJ1-6; no clear D. V shed 3 bases and J shed 4 bases, with 1 base lying between them. CDR1 is KGHSH and CDR2 is LQKENI in the germline V gene. The CDR3 has 12 amino acids. The CDR3 nucleotides read TGTGCCAGCTCACCTTATAATTCACCCCTCCACTTT. Translation: CASSPYNSPLHF. Together with reference TRBV18 and TRBJ1-6, the CDR3 gives the full variable domain: NAGVMQNPRHLVRRRGQEARLRCSPMKGHSHVYWYRQLPEEGLKFMVYLQKENIIDESGMPKERFSAEFPKEGPSILRIQQVVRGDSAAYFCASSPYNSPLHFGNGTRLTVT.

This CDR3 is CASSYPHTGFGYTF. The DNA for the CDR3 is TGTGCCAGCAGTTACCCCCACACAGGGTTTGGCTACACCTTC. The chain links TRBV6-2 or TRBV6-3 to TRBJ1-2, with D maybe TRBD1 (6 bases). Trimming cost V 2 bases and J 7 bases, with 14 bases left between them. Looked up from germline, CDR1 is MNHEY and CDR2 is SVGEGT. The CDR3 is made up of 14 amino acids.

The chain uses TRBV5-5 and TRBJ2-7; tentative D call: TRBD2 (5 bases). Trimming took 4 bases from V and 0 from J, leaving 11 bases between them. The CDR3 spans 14 residues. Germline assignment: CDR1 SGHKS and CDR2 YYEKEE (reference sequence). The CDR3 nucleotides read TGTGCCAGCAGCGCGTCAGCGGTCTCCTACGAGCAGTACTTC. Translated, it gives CASSASAVSYEQYF.

This chain joins TRBV21-1 and TRBJ2-2. TRBV21-1 is noted as a pseudogene. The CDR3 runs to 13 residues. CDR3 bases: TGTGCCAGCAGCAAAGGGGAAGCCGGGGAGCTGTTTTTT. Its protein product is CASSKGEAGELFF.

This chain links TRBV5-5 with TRBJ1-4; 8 bases fit TRBD1. Germline V gives CDR1 SGHKS, CDR2 YYEKEE (reference sequence). The J segment lost 5 bases and the V segment lost 3 bases, leaving 3 bases of the junction unmatched. This CDR3 is built from 14 residues. The CDR3 is CASSYRDRNEKLFF. CDR3 DNA: TGTGCCAGCAGCTACCGGGACAGGAATGAAAAACTGTTTTTT.

The V call is TRBV7-9, the J call TRBJ1-5; D uncertain. The CDR3 extends over 12 amino acids. The germline V gene encodes CDR1 SEHNR and CDR2 FQNEAQ (reference sequence). Trimming shortened V by 5 bases and J by 10 bases, and 12 bases separated the two germline ends. CDR3 coding DNA: TGTGCCAGCAGCCTGGAGGACGGACCCCAGCATTTT. It encodes CASSLEDGPQHF.

The rearrangement joins TRBV6-4 to TRBJ2-3, with D uncertain. The CDR3 contains 9 residues. Germline loops: CDR1 MRHNA, CDR2 SNTAGT. The CDR3 nucleotides are TGTGCGCAGTTTGATACGCAGTATTTT. This translates into CAQFDTQYF.

This clone was seen a handful of times. This rearrangement joins TRBV29-1 to TRBJ1-1; D perhaps matches TRBD1 (5 bases). V lost 6 bases and J lost 0, with 11 bases in between. CDR1 and CDR2 from the germline V gene are SQVTM and ANQGSEA. The CDR3 covers 13 residues. CDR3: CSVAGRLNTEAFF. CDR3 nucleotide sequence: TGCAGCGTCGCGGGACGGCTGAACACTGAAGCTTTCTTT.

The chain joins TRBV5-1 to TRBJ2-7; TRBD2 might be the D (6 bases). V was clipped by 4 bases and J by 2 bases, with 13 bases between them. Germline V gene lookup returns CDR1 SGHRS and CDR2 YFSETQ. CDR3 length equals 14 residues. CDR3 bases: TGCGCCAGCAGCATAGCGGTCGGCGCCTACGAGCAGTACTTC. Protein product: CASSIAVGAYEQYF.

This clone came up once. The chain recombines TRBV10-2 with TRBJ2-2; 7 positions agree with TRBD2. CDR3 size: 17 residues. Trimming cost V 8 bases and J 5 bases; bases outside gene matches: 17. Germline CDR1 reads WSHSY; CDR2 reads SAAADI. CDR3 in DNA: TGCGCCAGCCCCCGCTTTTCGGGAGGTGTCGGGACCGGGGAGCTGTTTTTT. Translation: CASPRFSGGVGTGELFF.

The V gene is TRBV6-7, the J gene TRBJ1-5; possible D gene TRBD1, 5 bases. TRBV6-7 belongs to the ORF category, with a function that is uncertain. The CDR3 runs 14 residues. V was pared by 6 bases and J by 6 bases, with 15 bases between. CDR3 amino acids: CASRATDGGQPQHF. The CDR3 nucleotides are TGTGCCAGCAGGGCGACAGACGGGGGTCAGCCCCAGCATTTT.

The rearrangement joins TRBV18 to TRBJ2-1; 8 bases match TRBD2. Trimming at V came to 4 bases and at J to 1 base, leaving 24 bases not matched to a gene. CDR3 length equals 22 residues. Germline values: CDR1 KGHSH, CDR2 LQKENI. The CDR3 region has the DNA TGTGCCAGCTCACTCTCTCCCCCAGCGGGAGTTGGGGCGACCCTTTCCTACAATGAGCAGTTCTTC. It specifies CASSLSPPAGVGATLSYNEQFF.

The chain employs TRBV7-2 and TRBJ2-7, with D possibly TRBD1 on 6 matching bases. The CDR3 has 16 amino acids. V shed 1 base and J shed 0 bases, with 13 bases lying between them. Germline V gene sequence: CDR1 SGHTA, CDR2 FQGNSA. The CDR3 nucleotides are TGTGCCAGCAGCTTAGGAGGGGTGGACAGCTCCTACGAGCAGTACTTC. Translating it yields CASSLGGVDSSYEQYF. The full variable domain, in which reference TRBV7-2 and TRBJ2-7 provide the parts outside the CDR3, is GAGVSQSPSNKVTEKGKDVELRCDPISGHTALYWYRQSLGQGLEFLIYFQGNSAPDKSGLPSDRFSAERTGGSVSTLTIQRTQQEDSAVYLCASSLGGVDSSYEQYFGPGTRLTVT.

CDR3 sequence: CALTTGGYEQYF. CDR3 DNA: TGTGCCTTAACGACAGGGGGCTACGAGCAGTACTTC. The rearrangement uses TRBV30 and TRBJ2-7, with 9 bases identical to TRBD1. Germline V gives CDR1 GTSNPN, CDR2 SVGIG (reference sequence). The CDR3 length is 12 residues. V shed 7 bases and J 3 bases; nucleotides not matched to a gene: 4.